This T cell receptor beta chain was found in a study of blood T cells in healthy people across ages. Study-wide points: A conclusive naive versus antigen-experienced comparison was prevented by the unsorted PBMCs. As age increased, TCR beta diversity per million T cells fell in a roughly linear fashion. Expanded clonotype shifts may have been confounded, as the donors had an unknown CMV status. When set beside aged donors, long-lived donors presented more naive CD4+ cells and higher diversity.

This clonotype was counted only a few times. Its antigen is unknown. This CDR3 contains 14 residues. V was pared by 6 bases and J by 2 bases, with 14 bases between. Germline V gene data show CDR1 as MNHEY and CDR2 as SVGAGI. A J-beta primer mix and a sample-barcoded 5' primer were used in a second PCR of roughly 6 to 12 cycles. TCRdb reprocessed the 5' RACE reads with MiXCR, giving one entry per CDR3 protein. Of some 1.8 million distinct CDR3 sequences listed, 30% to 40% are singletons. Sequencing was carried out using blood. The J gene is TRBJ2-7, the V gene TRBV6-5; D is perhaps TRBD2 (5 bases). This clonotype was sampled from a human donor in good health. The CDR3 sequence: CASSEDGETYEQYF. DNA of the CDR3: TGTGCCAGCAGCGAGGACGGGGAGACCTACGAGCAGTACTTC.